This T cell receptor beta chain derives from a study of OX40 agonist ivuxolimab in advanced cancers. For the study at large: From about 23 to 85 years was the age range, with a mean of approximately 58 years, and nearly 85% were male. In three patients, partial responses were observed, one with hepatocellular carcinoma and two with cutaneous melanoma.

If patients had autoimmune disease history or systemic immunosuppression, they were excluded. This CDR3 has 12 amino acids. V lost 5 bases to trimming and J lost 9 bases, with 11 bases between them. Germline V gives CDR1 SGHTA, CDR2 FQGTGA. Using immunoSEQ multiplex PCR, the repertoire was profiled, and TCRdb retains in-frame clones only, with some absent. The sample includes 60,000 to 95,000 clones, roughly nine tenths seen only once; the top ten take over 0.3%. The source of this sequence is an adult with an advanced solid tumor such as melanoma, head and neck, liver or kidney cancer. This chain connects TRBV7-3 to TRBJ2-1; the D is unclear. Specimen: CD4+ or CD8+ T cells sorted from blood, collected in a trial of the OX40 agonist ivuxolimab. This CDR3 is CASSAQLGEQFF. CDR3 nucleotide sequence: TGTGCCAGCAGCGCACAGCTAGGTGAGCAGTTCTTC.